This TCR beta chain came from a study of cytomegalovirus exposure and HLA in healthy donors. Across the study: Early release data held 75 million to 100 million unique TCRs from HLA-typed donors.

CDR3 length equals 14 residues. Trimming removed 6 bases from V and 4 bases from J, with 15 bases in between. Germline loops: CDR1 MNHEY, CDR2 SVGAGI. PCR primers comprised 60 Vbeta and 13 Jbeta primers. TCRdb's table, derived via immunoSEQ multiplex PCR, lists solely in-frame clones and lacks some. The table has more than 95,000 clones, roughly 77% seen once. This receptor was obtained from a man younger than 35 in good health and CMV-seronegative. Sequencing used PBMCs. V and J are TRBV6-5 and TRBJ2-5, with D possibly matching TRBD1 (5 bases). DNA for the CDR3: TGTGCCAGCAGCCCCATATGGGGCGGAGAGACCCAGTACTTC. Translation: CASSPIWGGETQYF.